Sequencing of this TCR beta chain was carried out in a study of T-cell reconstitution after alpha-beta-depleted transplantation in children (dated by TCRdb to about 2016). Context from the whole study: T-cell immune reconstitution after TCRalphabeta/CD19-depleted allogeneic hematopoietic cell transplantation in children was quantitatively tracked in the study by means of TCR repertoire profiling.

Receptor libraries were prepared by PCR. Sequenced on an Illumina HiSeq 2500. Molecular barcoding was employed in the preparation of TCR libraries, with unique molecular identifiers being used to normalize TCRbeta repertoire quantification. The raw public data were reprocessed by TCRdb itself: fastp quality trimming at Q25, MiXCR clonotype calling, in-frame beta chains only. Rows are unified per CDR3 protein, each entry keeping the most common DNA and genes. Recorded for this sample are approximately 520,000 distinct CDR3 sequences; approximately 32% of them occurred a single time. 2% to 3% of the sample is in the top ten clones. The germline ends are 16 bases apart after V is trimmed by 1 base and J by 6 bases. The CDR3 covers 15 residues, taking in both the cysteine and the phenylalanine. Here the CDR3 DNA is all that survives: 45 bases in frame from base 1. In the case of this clonotype: What antigen it recognizes has not been identified. No base-level quality is on record; no much larger clone is a single base apart.

This sample comprised PBMCs from the stem cell graft donor, obtained from the stem cell graft. The receptor's source is a human donor who donated a stem cell graft to a child with aplastic anemia. The chain links TRBV12-3 or TRBV12-4 with TRBJ2-7; matching of 6 bases hints at TRBD1 as the D gene. The DNA sequence is TGTGCCAGCAGTTTAGGACAACAGGGACCAAGCGAGCAGTACTTC. Its protein is CASSLGQQGPSEQYF.